This TCR beta chain was recorded in a study of blood T cell repertoires in COVID-19. Sequenced by immunoSEQ multiplex PCR; TCRdb stores in-frame clones only, minus some. The sample consists of approximately 150,000 clones, about 80% of them appearing once. The germline V gene encodes CDR1 MGHRA and CDR2 YSYEKL. The V end was cut by 4 bases, the J end by 0 bases, with 10 bases between. This CDR3 region has 15 residues. This sequence originates from a man in his 70s with acute or convalescent COVID-19. This chain links TRBV4-1 with TRBJ1-3; D is uncertain. Material for sequencing was peripheral blood. CDR3 amino acids: CASSRLESSGNTIYF. In DNA form, the CDR3 reads TGCGCCAGCAGCCGCCTGGAGTCCTCTGGAAACACCATATATTTT.